This T cell receptor beta chain appears in the sequencing data of a study of blood T cell repertoires in COVID-19. In the study overall: Samples came from the United States, Italy and Spain, spanning acute and convalescent COVID-19. PBMCs, B-cell-depleted T cells, or T cells provided the cDNA or gDNA that made up the material.

The V end lost 3 bases, the J end lost 4 bases, and 10 bases lay between the germline ends. This CDR3 region has 14 residues. CDR1 and CDR2 (germline): MNHEY, SMNVEV (reference sequence). In the source study's methods: By means of reference gene primer amplification, nucleated cell counts were estimated. Clones were sequenced by immunoSEQ multiplex PCR, and TCRdb holds only the in-frame ones, with some missing. D and trimming were read from the DNA, whereas the V and J calls and clone size are those reported in that table. This sample has about 99,000 clones, with around 88% found just once. This chain links TRBV27 with TRBJ1-5; D is unresolved. The source material was peripheral blood. This receptor was taken from a man aged 45-65 years with COVID-19, enrolled during active disease. CDR3 amino acids: CASSFISGNQPQHF. The DNA for the CDR3 is TGTGCCAGCAGTTTTATTTCGGGGAATCAGCCCCAGCATTTT.